These 17 T cell receptor beta chains came from one sample sequenced in a study of OX40 agonist ivuxolimab in advanced cancers. Produced via immunoSEQ multiplex PCR; TCRdb's table is partial and in-frame only. The sample contains about 77,000 clones, roughly 86% of which appear only once. The material sequenced was CD4+ or CD8+ T cells sorted from blood, taken in a trial of the OX40 agonist ivuxolimab. All receptors derive from an adult with an advanced solid tumor such as melanoma, head and neck, liver or kidney cancer.

This clone showed up just a few times. The chain carries TRBV29-1 and TRBJ1-5; D is possibly TRBD1 (5 bases). Trimming took off 8 bases at V and 5 bases at J, with 16 bases between the two ends. CDR1 SQVTM and CDR2 ANQGSEA come from the germline V gene. The CDR3 extends over 13 amino acids. The CDR3 region is CSLHLGVYQPQHF. In DNA form, the CDR3 reads TGCAGCCTCCATCTGGGGGTATATCAGCCCCAGCATTTT.

This clone was seen a few times. The chain employs TRBV27 and TRBJ1-1, with a possible D match to TRBD1 (5 bases). CDR3 length: 15 amino acids. Germline V gene sequence: CDR1 MNHEY, CDR2 SMNVEV (reference sequence). The ends were cut back, 2 bases at V and 4 bases at J, with 14 bases in the middle. The chain's CDR3 is CASSLIAGRTTEAFF. The CDR3 DNA sequence: TGTGCCAGCAGTTTAATAGCAGGGAGGACCACTGAAGCTTTCTTT.

The chain carries TRBV6-6 and TRBJ2-5; 7 bases agree with TRBD2. Trimming at V came to 2 bases and at J to 3 bases, leaving 3 bases not matched to a gene. CDR1 MNHNY and CDR2 SVGAGI come from the germline V gene (reference sequence). The CDR3 totals 14 residues. The chain's CDR3 is CASSYAGGKETQYF. The CDR3 region has the DNA TGTGCCAGCAGTTACGCCGGGGGGAAAGAGACCCAGTACTTC.

V is TRBV11-3 and J is TRBJ2-5; D perhaps matches TRBD2 (7 bases). From germline, CDR1 is SGHNT and CDR2 YENEEA. The CDR3 spans 14 residues. The ends were cut back, 1 base at V and 4 bases at J, with 10 bases in the middle. This chain's CDR3 is CASSLGGGRETQYF. In DNA, the CDR3 is TGTGCCAGCAGCTTAGGGGGGGGCCGAGAGACCCAGTACTTC.

The chain couples TRBV11-2 to TRBJ2-2; the match to TRBD1 covers 10 bases. V lost 8 bases to trimming and J lost 6 bases; unmatched junction nucleotides: 9. The CDR3 contains 15 residues. The germline gives CDR1 SGHAT, CDR2 FQNNGV. The CDR3: CASRETGTGAGELFF. In DNA, the CDR3 is TGTGCCAGCCGCGAAACCGGGACAGGGGCCGGGGAGCTGTTTTTT.

The J gene is TRBJ2-7, the V gene TRBV27; a possible D gene is TRBD1 (5 bases). Trimming took 5 bases from V and 4 from J, leaving 12 bases between them. This CDR3 has 13 residues. Germline V lookup: CDR1 MNHEY, CDR2 SMNVEV (reference sequence). CDR3 region: CASSRLGDYEQYF. The CDR3 DNA reads as TGTGCCAGCAGTCGGTTAGGGGATTACGAGCAGTACTTC.

The chain recombines TRBV18 with TRBJ2-1; D is ambiguous. CDR3 length equals 12 residues. CDR1 and CDR2 from the germline V gene are KGHSH and LQKENI. V was shortened by 4 bases and J by 8 bases, with 9 bases between the two germline ends. CDR3 loop: CASSRPDDEQFF. CDR3 coding DNA: TGTGCCAGCTCACGCCCTGACGATGAGCAGTTCTTC.

This chain links TRBV10-3 with TRBJ2-2, with D possibly being TRBD1 (5 bases). The CDR3 is 17 residues long. From germline, CDR1 is ENHRY and CDR2 SYGVKD. Trimming removed 7 bases at V and 2 bases at J, with 20 bases between. In DNA, the CDR3 is TGTGCCATCAATAGAGTAGGGGCATCTGAAAACACCGGGGAGCTGTTTTTT. Protein sequence: CAINRVGASENTGELFF.

The rearrangement joins TRBV5-1 to TRBJ1-5, with a possible D match to TRBD1 (5 bases). The CDR3 consists of 16 residues. The germline CDR1 and CDR2 sequences are SGHRS and YFSETQ. V dropped 4 bases and J dropped 1 base, with 15 bases sitting between them. The DNA for the CDR3 is TGCGCCAGCAGCATTAGTGGGACGGGCAGCAATCAGCCCCAGCATTTT. Translating it yields CASSISGTGSNQPQHF.

V and J are TRBV11-3 and TRBJ1-1; tentatively, D is TRBD1 (5 bases). The CDR3 runs 13 residues. Deletions cut 1 base from V and 4 bases from J, with 7 bases between. Per germline, CDR1 SGHNT and CDR2 YENEEA. In DNA, the CDR3 is TGTGCCAGCAGCTTAGTTGACAGCACTGAAGCTTTCTTT. It is translated as CASSLVDSTEAFF.

This clone has only one observation. The chain couples TRBV19 to TRBJ1-4; TRBD1 matches 7 bases. Unmatched junction bases numbered 9, after V lost 6 bases and J lost 8 bases. Germline assignment: CDR1 LNHDA and CDR2 SQIVND (reference sequence). The CDR3 length is 14 residues. CDR3 loop: CASSPDRVGEKLFF. CDR3 bases: TGTGCCAGTAGCCCCGACAGGGTTGGCGAAAAACTGTTTTTT.

This chain connects TRBV2 to TRBJ2-7, with D perhaps TRBD1 or TRBD2 (6 bases each). Trimming pared 4 bases from V and 1 base from J, leaving 17 bases between. The CDR3 is made up of 16 amino acids. Germline CDR1 is SNHLY and CDR2 is FYNNEI. The DNA for the CDR3 is TGTGCCAGCAGTGGAGCTAAAGGGGGGACATCCTACGAGCAGTACTTC. Translated: CASSGAKGGTSYEQYF.

The rearrangement joins TRBV4-1 to TRBJ1-5; TRBD1 matches at 7 bases. Germline V lookup: CDR1 MGHRA, CDR2 YSYEKL. The ends lost 8 bases at V and 2 bases at J; junction bases unmatched: 6. This CDR3 contains 14 residues. The CDR3 loop reads CASGNDRGNQPQHF. CDR3 DNA: TGCGCCAGCGGCAATGACAGGGGCAATCAGCCCCAGCATTTT.

This sequence joins TRBV5-6 and TRBJ2-7; D remains ambiguous. Germline V lookup: CDR1 SGHDT, CDR2 YYEEEE. The CDR3 sequence is 13 residues long. Trimming removed 1 base at V and 2 bases at J, with 7 bases between. DNA of the CDR3: TGTGCCAGCAGCTTGTGGCTCGCCTACGAGCAGTACTTC. Protein: CASSLWLAYEQYF. The variable domain in full, with the rest retrieved from reference TRBV5-6 and TRBJ2-7, is DAGVTQSPTHLIKTRGQQVTLRCSPKSGHDTVSWYQQALGQGPQFIFQYYEEEERQRGNFPDRFSGHQFPNYSSELNVNALLLGDSALYLCASSLWLAYEQYFGPGTRLTVT.

The chain combines TRBV10-3 with TRBJ1-2, with D perhaps TRBD1 (6 bases). The V gene's germline CDR1 is ENHRY and CDR2 SYGVKD. CDR3 length equals 13 residues. Trimming removed 2 bases at V and 8 bases at J, with 12 bases between. The CDR3 coding sequence is TGTGCCATCAGTGAGGGGCAGGGGCGCGGCTACACCTTC. Translating it yields CAISEGQGRGYTF.

This chain links TRBV18 with TRBJ1-2; D unclear. V dropped 3 bases and J dropped 6 bases, with 14 bases sitting between them. CDR3 length equals 14 residues. Germline loops: CDR1 KGHSH, CDR2 LQKENI. The CDR3 nucleotides read TGTGCCAGCTCACCTCGGTCCCAAGGCGATGGCTACACCTTC. Its protein product is CASSPRSQGDGYTF.

V and J are TRBV18 and TRBJ1-6; D unresolved. The germline CDR1 and CDR2 sequences are KGHSH and LQKENI. The CDR3 runs to 18 residues. Trimming removed 1 base at V and 0 bases at J, with 13 bases between. This CDR3 reads CASSPQLGSRSYNSPLHF. In nucleotides, the CDR3 is TGTGCCAGCTCACCACAGCTAGGGAGCCGCTCCTATAATTCACCCCTCCACTTT.